This T cell receptor beta chain was identified in a study of T cell responses to AZD1222 COVID-19 vaccine. Study-wide points: Just a handful of AZD1222 recipients were seropositive at baseline. In the spike-specific TCR repertoire, nearly half reportedly target unmutated variant regions. Vaccine-associated CD4 TCRs ranged over spike, dominating at 160-218 and 743-854. Clonal diversity was possibly underestimated, and white British individuals and females predominated among donors.

CDR1 is SEHNR, CDR2 FQNEAQ, per germline (reference sequence). V was pared by 5 bases and J by 4 bases, with 8 bases between. The CDR3 is made up of 13 amino acids. Assay: immunoSEQ multiplex PCR; the TCRdb copy retains only in-frame clones and omits some. The sample yields tens of thousands of clones, 65% to 85% seen once. Turning to this clone: Its antigen remains unknown.

The sequence was collected from an adult in good health. The chain is built from TRBV7-9 and TRBJ2-2; D is uncertain. The specimen was peripheral blood, collected on day 0 of AZD1222 vaccination. The DNA for the CDR3 is TGTGCCAGCAGCCAAGTCTCCACCGGGGAGCTGTTTTTT. As protein: CASSQVSTGELFF. The entire variable domain, with the rest obtained from reference TRBV7-9 and TRBJ2-2, is as follows: DTGVSQNPRHKITKRGQNVTFRCDPISEHNRLYWYRQTLGQGPEFLTYFQNEAQLEKSRLLSDRFSAERPKGSFSTLEIQRTEQGDSAMYLCASSQVSTGELFFGEGSRLTVL.